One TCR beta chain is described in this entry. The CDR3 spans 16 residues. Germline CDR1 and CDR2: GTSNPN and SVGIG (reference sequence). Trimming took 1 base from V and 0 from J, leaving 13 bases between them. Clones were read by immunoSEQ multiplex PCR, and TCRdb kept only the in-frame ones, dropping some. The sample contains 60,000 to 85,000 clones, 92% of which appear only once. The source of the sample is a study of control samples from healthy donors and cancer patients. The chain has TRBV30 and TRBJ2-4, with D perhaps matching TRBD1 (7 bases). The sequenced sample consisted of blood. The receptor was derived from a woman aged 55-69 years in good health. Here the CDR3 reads CAWSGGTALAKNIQYF. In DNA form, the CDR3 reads TGTGCCTGGAGTGGCGGGACAGCTCTAGCCAAAAACATTCAGTACTTC.